This T cell receptor (beta chain) was sequenced for a study of cytomegalovirus exposure and HLA in healthy donors. PCR involved 60 Vbeta and 13 Jbeta primers. Libraries were prepared by immunoSEQ multiplex PCR; TCRdb keeps only in-frame clonotypes and omits some of them. The sample has some 180,000 clones, about 83% seen once; the top ten hold under 2%. In its sample, this clone was seen once. V gave up 6 bases and J gave up 3 bases, with 9 bases separating them. CDR3 length equals 12 residues. Germline CDR1 and CDR2: SEHNR and FQNEAQ (reference sequence). J is TRBJ2-7 and V is TRBV7-9; D unclear. The sequence came from a man aged 40-49 years in good health and CMV-seropositive. Sequences were obtained from PBMCs. CDR3: CASSPVLYEQYF. CDR3 nucleotides: TGTGCCAGCAGTCCCGTCCTCTACGAGCAGTACTTC.